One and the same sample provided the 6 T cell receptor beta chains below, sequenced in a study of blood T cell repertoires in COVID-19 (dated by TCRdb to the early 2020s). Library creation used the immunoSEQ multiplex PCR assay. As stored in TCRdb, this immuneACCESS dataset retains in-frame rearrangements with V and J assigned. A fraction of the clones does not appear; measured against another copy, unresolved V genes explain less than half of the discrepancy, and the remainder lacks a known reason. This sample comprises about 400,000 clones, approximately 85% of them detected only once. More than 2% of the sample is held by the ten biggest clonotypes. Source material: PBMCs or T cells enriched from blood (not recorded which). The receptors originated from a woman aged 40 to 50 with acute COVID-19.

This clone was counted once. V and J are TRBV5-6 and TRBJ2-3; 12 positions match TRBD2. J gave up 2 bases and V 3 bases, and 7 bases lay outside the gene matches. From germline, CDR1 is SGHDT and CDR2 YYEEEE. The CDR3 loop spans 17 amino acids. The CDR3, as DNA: TGTGCCAGCAGCTACCTACTAGCGGGGGGTTCCACAGATACGCAGTATTTT. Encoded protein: CASSYLLAGGSTDTQYF.

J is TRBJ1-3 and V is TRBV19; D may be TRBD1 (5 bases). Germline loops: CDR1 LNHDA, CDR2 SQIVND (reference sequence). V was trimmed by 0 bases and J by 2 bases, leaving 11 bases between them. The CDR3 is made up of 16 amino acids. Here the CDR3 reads CASSIDGRETGNTIYF. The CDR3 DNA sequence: TGTGCCAGTAGTATAGATGGCAGGGAAACTGGAAACACCATATATTTT.

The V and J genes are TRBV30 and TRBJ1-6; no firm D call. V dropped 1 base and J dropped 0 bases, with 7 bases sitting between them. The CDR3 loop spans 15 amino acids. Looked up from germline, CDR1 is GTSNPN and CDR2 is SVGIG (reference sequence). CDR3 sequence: CAWSAQFSYNSPLHF. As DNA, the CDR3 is TGTGCCTGGAGTGCCCAGTTCTCCTATAATTCACCCCTCCACTTT.

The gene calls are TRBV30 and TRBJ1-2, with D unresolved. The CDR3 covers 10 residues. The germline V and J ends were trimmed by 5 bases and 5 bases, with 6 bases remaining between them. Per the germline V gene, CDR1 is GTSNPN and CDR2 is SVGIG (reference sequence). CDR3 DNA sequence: TGTGCCTGGCGCGGGTATGGCTACACCTTC. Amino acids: CAWRGYGYTF.

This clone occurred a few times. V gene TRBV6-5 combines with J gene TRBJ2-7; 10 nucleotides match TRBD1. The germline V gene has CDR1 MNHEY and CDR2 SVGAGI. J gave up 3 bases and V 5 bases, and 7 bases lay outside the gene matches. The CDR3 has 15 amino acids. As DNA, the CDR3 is TGTGCCAGCAGTACCTCCGGGACAGGGGTCTACGAGCAGTACTTC. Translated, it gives CASSTSGTGVYEQYF.

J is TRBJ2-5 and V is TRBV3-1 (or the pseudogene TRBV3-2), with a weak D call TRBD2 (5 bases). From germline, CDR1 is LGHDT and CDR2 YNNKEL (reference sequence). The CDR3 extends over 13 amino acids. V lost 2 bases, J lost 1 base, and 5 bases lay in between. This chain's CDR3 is CASSQLAQETQYF. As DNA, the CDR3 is TGTGCCAGCAGCCAACTAGCCCAAGAGACCCAGTACTTC.